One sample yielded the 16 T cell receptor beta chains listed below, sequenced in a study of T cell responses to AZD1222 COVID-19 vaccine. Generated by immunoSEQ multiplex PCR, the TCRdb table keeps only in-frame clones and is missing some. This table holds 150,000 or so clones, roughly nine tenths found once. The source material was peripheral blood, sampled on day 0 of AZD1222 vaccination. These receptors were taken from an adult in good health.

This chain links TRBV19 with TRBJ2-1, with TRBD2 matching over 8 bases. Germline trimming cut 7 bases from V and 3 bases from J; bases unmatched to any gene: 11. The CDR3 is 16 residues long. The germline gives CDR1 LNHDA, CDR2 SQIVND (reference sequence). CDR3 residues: CASTRRSGGRYNEQFF. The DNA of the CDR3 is TGTGCCAGTACCCGCAGGAGCGGGGGCCGCTACAATGAGCAGTTCTTC.

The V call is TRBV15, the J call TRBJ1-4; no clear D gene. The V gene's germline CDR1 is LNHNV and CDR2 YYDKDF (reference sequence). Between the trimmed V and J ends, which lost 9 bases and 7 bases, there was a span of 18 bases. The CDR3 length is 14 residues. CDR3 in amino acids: CATGFSLTSEKLFF. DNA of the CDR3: TGTGCCACAGGTTTCAGCCTTACGAGTGAAAAACTGTTTTTT.

Here the CDR3 DNA reads TGTGCCAGCAGAGGGACAGGGGGTCAGCCCCAGCATTTT. It is translated as CASRGTGGQPQHF. This chain connects TRBV28 to TRBJ1-5; TRBD1 agrees at 11 bases. The trim removed 6 bases at V and 6 bases at J, leaving 1 base unmatched. Germline CDR1 MDHEN, CDR2 SYDVKM. The CDR3 covers 13 residues.

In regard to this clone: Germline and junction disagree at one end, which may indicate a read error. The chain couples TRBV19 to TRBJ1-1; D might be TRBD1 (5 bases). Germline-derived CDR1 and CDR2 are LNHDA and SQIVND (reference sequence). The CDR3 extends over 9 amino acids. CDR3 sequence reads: CGAGLEAFF. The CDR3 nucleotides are TGCGGGGCCGGACTGGAAGCTTTCTTT.

CDR3 in DNA: TGTGCCAGCAGTTACACGGGTTTCTACGAGCAGTACTTC. This translates into CASSYTGFYEQYF. J is TRBJ2-7 and V is TRBV6-2 or TRBV6-3, with D unclear. V was trimmed by 2 bases and J by 3 bases, leaving 8 bases between them. Germline V gives CDR1 MNHEY, CDR2 SVGEGT. The CDR3 has 13 residues.

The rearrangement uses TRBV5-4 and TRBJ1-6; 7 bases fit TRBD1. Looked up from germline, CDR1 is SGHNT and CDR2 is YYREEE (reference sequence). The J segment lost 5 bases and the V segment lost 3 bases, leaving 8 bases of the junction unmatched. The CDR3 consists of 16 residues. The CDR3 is CASSYPGTADNSPLHF. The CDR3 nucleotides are TGTGCCAGCAGCTACCCCGGGACAGCCGATAATTCACCCCTCCACTTT.

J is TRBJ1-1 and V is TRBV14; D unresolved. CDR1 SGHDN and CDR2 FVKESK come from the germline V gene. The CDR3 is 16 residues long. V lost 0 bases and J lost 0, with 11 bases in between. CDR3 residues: CASSQDPRDMNTEAFF. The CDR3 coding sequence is TGTGCCAGCAGCCAAGATCCCAGAGACATGAACACTGAAGCTTTCTTT. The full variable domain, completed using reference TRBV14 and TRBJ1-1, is EAGVTQFPSHSVIEKGQTVTLRCDPISGHDNLYWYRRVMGKEIKFLLHFVKESKQDESGMPNNRFLAERTGGTYSTLKVQPAELEDSGVYFCASSQDPRDMNTEAFFGQGTRLTVV.

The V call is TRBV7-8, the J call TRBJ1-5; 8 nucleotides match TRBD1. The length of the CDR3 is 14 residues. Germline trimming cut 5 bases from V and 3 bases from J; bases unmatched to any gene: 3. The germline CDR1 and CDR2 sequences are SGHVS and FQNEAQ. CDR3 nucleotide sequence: TGTGCCAGCAGCGACAGGGGTATCAATCAGCCCCAGCATTTT. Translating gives CASSDRGINQPQHF. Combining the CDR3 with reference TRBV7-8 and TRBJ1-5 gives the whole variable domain GAGVSQSPRYKVAKRGQDVALRCDPISGHVSLFWYQQALGQGPEFLTYFQNEAQLDKSGLPSDRFFAERPEGSVSTLKIQRTQQEDSAVYLCASSDRGINQPQHFGDGTRLSIL.

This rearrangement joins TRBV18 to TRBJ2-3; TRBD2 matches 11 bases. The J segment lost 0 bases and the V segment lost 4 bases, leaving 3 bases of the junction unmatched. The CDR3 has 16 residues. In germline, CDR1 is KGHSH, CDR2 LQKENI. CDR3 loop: CASSLGTSGSTDTQYF. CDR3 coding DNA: TGTGCCAGCTCACTGGGGACTAGCGGTAGCACAGATACGCAGTATTTT.

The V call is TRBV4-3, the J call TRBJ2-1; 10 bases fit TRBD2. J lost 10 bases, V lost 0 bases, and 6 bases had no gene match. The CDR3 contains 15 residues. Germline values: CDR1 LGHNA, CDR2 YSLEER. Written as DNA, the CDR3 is TGCGCCAGCAGCCAAGATCGGCTAGCGGGAGTCGAGCAGTTCTTC. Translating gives CASSQDRLAGVEQFF.

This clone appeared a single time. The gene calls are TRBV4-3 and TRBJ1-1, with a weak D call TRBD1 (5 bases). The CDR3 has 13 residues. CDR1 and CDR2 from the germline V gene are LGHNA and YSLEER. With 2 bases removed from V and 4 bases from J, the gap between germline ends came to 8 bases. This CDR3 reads CASSQNRLTEAFF. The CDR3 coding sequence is TGCGCCAGCAGCCAAAACAGGCTCACTGAAGCTTTCTTT.

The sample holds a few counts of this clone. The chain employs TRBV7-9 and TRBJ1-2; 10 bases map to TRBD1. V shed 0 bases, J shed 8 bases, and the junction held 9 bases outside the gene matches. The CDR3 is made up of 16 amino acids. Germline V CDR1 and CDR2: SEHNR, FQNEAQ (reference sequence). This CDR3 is CASSLAGQGMLGGYTF. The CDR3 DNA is TGTGCCAGCAGCTTAGCGGGACAGGGGATGTTGGGAGGCTACACCTTC. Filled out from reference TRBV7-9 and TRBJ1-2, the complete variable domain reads DTGVSQNPRHKITKRGQNVTFRCDPISEHNRLYWYRQTLGQGPEFLTYFQNEAQLEKSRLLSDRFSAERPKGSFSTLEIQRTEQGDSAMYLCASSLAGQGMLGGYTFGSGTRLTVV.

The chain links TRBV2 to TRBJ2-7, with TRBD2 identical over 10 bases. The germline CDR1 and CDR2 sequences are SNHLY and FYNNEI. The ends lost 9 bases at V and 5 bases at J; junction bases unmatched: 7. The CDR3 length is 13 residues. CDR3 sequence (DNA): TGTGCCAGTTCCGGGACTAGCGTTAACGAGCAGTACTTC. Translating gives CASSGTSVNEQYF.

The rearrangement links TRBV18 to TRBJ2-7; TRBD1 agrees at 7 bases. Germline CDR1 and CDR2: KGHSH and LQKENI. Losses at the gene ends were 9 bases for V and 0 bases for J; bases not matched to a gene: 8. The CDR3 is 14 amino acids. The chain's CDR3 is CASSGQASSYEQYF. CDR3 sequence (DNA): TGTGCCAGTTCCGGACAGGCGAGCTCCTACGAGCAGTACTTC.

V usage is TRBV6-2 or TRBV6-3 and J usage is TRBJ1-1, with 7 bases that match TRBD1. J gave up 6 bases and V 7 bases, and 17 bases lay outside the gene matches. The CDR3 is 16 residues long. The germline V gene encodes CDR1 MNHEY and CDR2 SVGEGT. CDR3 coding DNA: TGTGCCAGCACCCCGTACCCGACAGGGAGAGGGCCTGAAGCTTTCTTT. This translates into CASTPYPTGRGPEAFF.

This chain's CDR3 is CATSDRAGGRHNEQFF. The CDR3 nucleotides are TGTGCCACCAGTGATCGAGCGGGAGGGCGACACAATGAGCAGTTCTTC. The chain recombines TRBV24-1 with TRBJ2-1, with 10 bases identical to TRBD2. V was pared by 3 bases and J by 5 bases, with 6 bases of the junction left unmatched. CDR1 is KGHDR, CDR2 SFDVKD, per germline. This CDR3 comprises 16 residues.